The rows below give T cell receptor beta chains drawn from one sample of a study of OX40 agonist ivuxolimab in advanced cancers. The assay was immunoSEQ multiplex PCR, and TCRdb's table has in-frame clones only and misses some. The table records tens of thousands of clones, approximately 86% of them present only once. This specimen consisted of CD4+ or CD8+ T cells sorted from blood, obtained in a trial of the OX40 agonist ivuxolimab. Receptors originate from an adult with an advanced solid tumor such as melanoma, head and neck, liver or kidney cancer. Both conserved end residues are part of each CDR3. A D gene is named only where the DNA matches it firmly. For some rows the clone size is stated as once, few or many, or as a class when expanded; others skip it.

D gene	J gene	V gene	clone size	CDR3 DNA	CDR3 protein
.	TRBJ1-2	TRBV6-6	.	TGTGCCAGCAGCAACATCGGGGACTATGGCTACACCTTC	CASSNIGDYGYTF
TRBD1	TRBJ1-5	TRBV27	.	TGTGCCAGCGGCCAGGGGGTGGGGCAGCCCCAGCATTTT	CASGQGVGQPQHF
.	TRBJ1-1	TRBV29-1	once	TGCAGCGTGGTGAACACTGAAGCTTTCTTT	CSVVNTEAFF
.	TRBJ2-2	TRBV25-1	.	TGTGCCAGCAGTGAATATTTTATCACAGGACCCACCGGGGAGCTGTTTTTT	CASSEYFITGPTGELFF
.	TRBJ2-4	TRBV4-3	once	TGCGCCAGCAGCCCCGACCGGAGACTAGCCAAAAACATTCAGTACTTC	CASSPDRRLAKNIQYF
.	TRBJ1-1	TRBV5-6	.	TGTGCCAGCAGCTTTTGGGGAGCTGAAGCTTTCTTT	CASSFWGAEAFF
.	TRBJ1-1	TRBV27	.	TGTGCCATCCACGACAGCGGGGGGACTGAAGCTTTCTTT	CAIHDSGGTEAFF
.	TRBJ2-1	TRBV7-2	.	TGTGCCAGCAGCTTAGTAGGGACACTCAATGAGCAGTTCTTC	CASSLVGTLNEQFF
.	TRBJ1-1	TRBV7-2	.	TGTGCCAGCAGCGCCCCCGCTCGATCGAGAAACACTGAAGCTTTCTTT	CASSAPARSRNTEAFF
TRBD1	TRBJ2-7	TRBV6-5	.	TGTGCCAGCGCGGACAGGGAGTACGAGCAGTACTTC	CASADREYEQYF
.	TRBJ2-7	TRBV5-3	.	TGTGCCAGAAGCCGAGGGATGTACCCCCCTCATTTTTTCGCGCAGTACTTC	CARSRGMYPPHFFAQYF
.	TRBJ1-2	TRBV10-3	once	TGTGCCATCAGAACCGACAACTATGGCTACACCTTC	CAIRTDNYGYTF
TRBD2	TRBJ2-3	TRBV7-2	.	TGTGCCAGCAGCTTAACTAGCGGTATTGGCACAGATACGCAGTATTTT	CASSLTSGIGTDTQYF
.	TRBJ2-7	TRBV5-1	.	TGCGCCAGCAGCTTAGCCTCAGCCGCCTACGAGCAGTACTTC	CASSLASAAYEQYF
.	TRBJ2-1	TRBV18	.	TGTGCCAGCTCACCACGCACAGGTGAGCAGTTCTTC	CASSPRTGEQFF
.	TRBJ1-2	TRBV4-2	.	TGTGCCAGCAGCCAAGAATGGGGAAGGGGGGATGGCTACACCTTC	CASSQEWGRGDGYTF
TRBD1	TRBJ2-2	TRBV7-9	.	TGTGCCAGACAGGGGAACGACGCCGGGGAGCTGTTTTTT	CARQGNDAGELFF
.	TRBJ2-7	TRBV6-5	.	TGTGCCAGCAGGCGCGGAATCTCCTACGAGCAGTACTTC	CASRRGISYEQYF
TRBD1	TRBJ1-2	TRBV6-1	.	TGTGCCAGCAGTGGCTATTTAGGACAGGGGCGAGGGGACTATGGCTACACCTTC	CASSGYLGQGRGDYGYTF
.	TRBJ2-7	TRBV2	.	TGTGCCAGCAAGAGAAAGGGAACCTACGAGCAGTACTTC	CASKRKGTYEQYF
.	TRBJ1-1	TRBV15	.	TGTGCCACCAGCGTAGGGCCTTCGGACACTGAAGCTTTCTTT	CATSVGPSDTEAFF
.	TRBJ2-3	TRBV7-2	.	TGTGCCAGCAGCTTAATGATGGCCCGGACAGATACGCAGTATTTT	CASSLMMARTDTQYF
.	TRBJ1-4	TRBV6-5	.	TGTGCCATCATTGCGGGGCAGGGTGGAGAAAAACTGTTTTTT	CAIIAGQGGEKLFF
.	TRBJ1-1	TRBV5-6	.	TGTGCCAGCAGCTTGCAGGGACTCACTGAAGCTTTCTTT	CASSLQGLTEAFF
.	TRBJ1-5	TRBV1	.	TGCACCAGCAGCCAAGAACGGGGAGGGTATCAGCCCCAGCATTTT	CTSSQERGGYQPQHF
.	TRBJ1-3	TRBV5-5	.	TGTGCCAGCAGCTTAAGACCGGCATCTGGAAACACCATATATTTT	CASSLRPASGNTIYF
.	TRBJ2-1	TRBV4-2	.	TGTGCCAGCAGCCAAGGTCGAGGACAGCTGGCGAACAATGAGCAGTTCTTC	CASSQGRGQLANNEQFF
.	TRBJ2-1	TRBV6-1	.	TGTGCCAGCAGTGGATTCGTAGGGGGGAATGAGCAGTTCTTC	CASSGFVGGNEQFF
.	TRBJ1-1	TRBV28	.	TGTGCCAGCAGTTTGGGCCTTACAGGGATGAACACTGAAGCTTTCTTT	CASSLGLTGMNTEAFF
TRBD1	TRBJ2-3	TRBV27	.	TGTGCCAGCAGGTCTGAGTCGTGGACAGGGCTGGCAGATACGCAGTATTTT	CASRSESWTGLADTQYF
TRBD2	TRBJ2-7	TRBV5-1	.	TGCGCCAGCAGCGGGAAAGCGGGGAGCTACGAGCAGTACTTC	CASSGKAGSYEQYF
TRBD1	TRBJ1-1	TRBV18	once	TGTGCCAGCTCCCCACCAAGGGGGCAGAACACTGAAGCTTTCTTT	CASSPPRGQNTEAFF
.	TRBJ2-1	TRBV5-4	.	TGTGCCAGCAATCCGGTGACGGGGGACAATGAGCAGTTCTTC	CASNPVTGDNEQFF
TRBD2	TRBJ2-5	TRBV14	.	TGTGCCAGCAGCCAAAAGGGACTAGCAGACTTGATTGAAGAGACCCAGTACTTC	CASSQKGLADLIEETQYF
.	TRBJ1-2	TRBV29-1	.	TGCAGCGCTACGGACGGACTTAACTATGGCTACACCTTC	CSATDGLNYGYTF
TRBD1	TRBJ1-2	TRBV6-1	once	TGTGCCAGCAGGATAGGACAGGGGATTAACTATGGCTACACCTTC	CASRIGQGINYGYTF
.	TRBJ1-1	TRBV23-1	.	TGCGCCAGCATCCACCTACGTTACACTGAAGCTTTCTTT	CASIHLRYTEAFF
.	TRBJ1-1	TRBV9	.	TGTGCCAGCAGCGTAGAGGGATACACTGAAGCTTTCTTT	CASSVEGYTEAFF
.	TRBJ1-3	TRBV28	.	TGTGCCAGCAGGTGGGGATCTGGAAACACCATATATTTT	CASRWGSGNTIYF
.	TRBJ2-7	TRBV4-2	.	TGTGCCAGCAGCGAGTTAGCTGGGCAGGGATACGAGCAGTACTTC	CASSELAGQGYEQYF
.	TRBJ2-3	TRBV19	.	TGTGCCAGTAGTATTGGCTTTCAACCTAGCACAGATACGCAGTATTTT	CASSIGFQPSTDTQYF
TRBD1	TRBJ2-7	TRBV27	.	TGTGCCGTGAGAGGGGGCGGATACGAGCAGTACTTC	CAVRGGGYEQYF
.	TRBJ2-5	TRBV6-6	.	TGTGCCAGCAGTTACTCCGGAACCATGGGTGAGACCCAGTACTTC	CASSYSGTMGETQYF
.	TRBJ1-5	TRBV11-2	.	TGTGCCAGCAGCTTAGCCGAGGGGGGTCAGCCCCAGCATTTT	CASSLAEGGQPQHF
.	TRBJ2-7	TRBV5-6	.	TGTGCCAGCAGCCCAGCCCAGCTGTGGGAAGAAGCCTACGAGCAGTACTTC	CASSPAQLWEEAYEQYF
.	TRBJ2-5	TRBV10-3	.	TGTGCCATCAGTGAGTCGGTACAGCGAGAGACCCAGTACTTC	CAISESVQRETQYF
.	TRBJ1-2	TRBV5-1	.	TGCGCCAGCAGCTTGCTGGGCGCGAACTATGGCTACACCTTC	CASSLLGANYGYTF
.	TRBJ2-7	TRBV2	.	TGTGCCAGCAGTAAACAGGGGGGGGTTGGCTACGAGCAGTACTTC	CASSKQGGVGYEQYF
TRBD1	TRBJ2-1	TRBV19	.	TGTGCCAGTAGTATGGGCCTGACAGGGGGCGATGAGCAGTTCTTC	CASSMGLTGGDEQFF
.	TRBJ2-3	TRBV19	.	TGTGCCAGTACAGGAGTCCATAGCACAGATACGCAGTATTTT	CASTGVHSTDTQYF
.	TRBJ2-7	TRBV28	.	TGTGCCAGCAGTTCCCCAATCAACAGGGGGGGAGACAGCGGGAGGTTTCAGCAGTACTTC	CASSSPINRGGDSGRFQQYF
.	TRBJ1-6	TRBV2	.	TGTGCCAGCAGTCCAGCCCTCCAGGTATCACCCCTCCACTTT	CASSPALQVSPLHF
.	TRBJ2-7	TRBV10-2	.	TGCGCCAGCACCGGGAGTGGGTACGAGCAGTACTTC	CASTGSGYEQYF
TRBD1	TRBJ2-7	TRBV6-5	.	TGTGCCAGCAACATCCGGGACAGGTCCTACGAGCAGTACTTC	CASNIRDRSYEQYF
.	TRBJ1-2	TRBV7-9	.	TGTGCCAGCAGCTCCGGACAGAAACCCCTTGGCTACACCTTC	CASSSGQKPLGYTF
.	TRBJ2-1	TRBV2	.	TGTGCCAGCAGTGAAGCGCTTCATGGGGGCCCAAACAATGAGCAGTTCTTC	CASSEALHGGPNNEQFF
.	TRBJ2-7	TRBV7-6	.	TGTGCCAGCAGCTTAGATCACTTGCAGCAGTACTTC	CASSLDHLQQYF
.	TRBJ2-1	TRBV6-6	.	TGTGCCAGCAGTTACGCGTTCAATGAGCAGTTCTTC	CASSYAFNEQFF
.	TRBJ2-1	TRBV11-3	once	TGTGCCAGCAGCTTAGGGTCCGCCCGTTGGAATGAGCAGTTCTTC	CASSLGSARWNEQFF